A single sample gave rise to the 21 T cell receptor beta chains below, sequenced in a study of shared clonotypes between healthy human individuals (dated by TCRdb to about 2020). Library prep was done by the immunoSEQ multiplex PCR assay. TCRdb holds this immuneACCESS table with in-frame rearrangements only. Some clones are missing; in checked studies, unresolved V genes explain under half, and the rest has no known cause. The sample table records some 2,500,000 clones; 92% of these occur just once. Of the sample, about 0.41% is held by the ten largest clones. The specimen sequenced was naive CD4+ T cells from PBMCs. The cell subset or site label, read with the paper, signifies: CD45RA+ positively selected. The source of these receptors is a man aged 18-30 years in good health. Some clones in this sample may be carry-over from other donors' samples.

In this sample, this clone turned up a few times. The chain has TRBV6-6 and TRBJ1-5; D possibly corresponds to TRBD1 (5 bases). The germline gives CDR1 MNHNY, CDR2 SVGAGI (reference sequence). The V end lost 2 bases, the J end lost 4 bases, and 12 bases lay between the germline ends. CDR3 length equals 15 residues. CDR3 protein: CASSYPGHHNQPQHF. For the CDR3, the DNA is TGTGCCAGCAGTTACCCCGGACACCATAATCAGCCCCAGCATTTT.

The chain couples TRBV6-4 to TRBJ2-7; 10 bases map to TRBD2. The CDR3 is 16 residues long. V shed 7 bases and J 4 bases; nucleotides not matched to a gene: 13. In germline, CDR1 is MRHNA, CDR2 SNTAGT. The CDR3 DNA reads TGTGCCAGCACCGAATACCCCTGGACTAGCGGATACGAGCAGTACTTC. This encodes CASTEYPWTSGYEQYF.

CDR3 sequence reads: CASSSFSVSRTDTQYF. DNA of the CDR3: TGTGCCAGCAGCTCATTCTCGGTGTCGCGCACAGATACGCAGTATTTT. V is TRBV7-2 and J is TRBJ2-3, with D hard to call. CDR3 length: 16 residues. The V gene lost 4 bases and the J gene lost 1 base, with 15 bases spanning the gap. Germline CDR1 is SGHTA and CDR2 is FQGNSA.

The chain employs TRBV9 and TRBJ2-7; the D call may be TRBD1 or TRBD2 (6 bases each). Germline V lookup: CDR1 SGDLS, CDR2 YYNGEE. V lost 0 bases, J lost 6 bases, and 13 bases lay in between. This CDR3 is 14 amino acids long. CDR3 in amino acids: CASSVEGGRGEQYF. The DNA of the CDR3 is TGTGCCAGCAGCGTAGAAGGGGGGAGAGGCGAGCAGTACTTC.

To note about this clone: The same CDR3 arises from other DNA sequences in this sample as well. The genes are TRBV9 and TRBJ2-3, with no clear D. CDR1 and CDR2 (germline): SGDLS, YYNGEE. The germline V and J ends were trimmed by 2 bases and 0 bases, with 4 bases remaining between them. The CDR3 sequence is 13 residues long. Written as DNA, the CDR3 is TGTGCCAGCAGCGTCACTAGCACAGATACGCAGTATTTT. Protein: CASSVTSTDTQYF. The full variable domain, completed using reference TRBV9 and TRBJ2-3, is DSGVTQTPKHLITATGQRVTLRCSPRSGDLSVYWYQQSLDQGLQFLIQYYNGEERAKGNILERFSAQQFPDLHSELNLSSLELGDSALYFCASSVTSTDTQYFGPGTRLTVL.

The rearrangement links TRBV19 to TRBJ2-7; TRBD1 agrees at 9 bases. V dropped 4 bases and J dropped 3; count of bases not matched to a gene: 7. The length of the CDR3 is 15 residues. CDR1 LNHDA and CDR2 SQIVND come from the germline V gene (reference sequence). The CDR3 region is CASSTHGTGNYEQYF. CDR3 in DNA: TGTGCCAGTAGTACCCACGGGACAGGGAACTACGAGCAGTACTTC.

The V call is TRBV6-5, the J call TRBJ2-7; a weak D match, TRBD2 (6 bases). The V end lost 0 bases, the J end lost 7 bases, and 19 bases lay between the germline ends. The CDR3 spans 16 residues. Germline values: CDR1 MNHEY, CDR2 SVGAGI. CDR3: CASSYSTGLGGQEQYF. The CDR3 DNA sequence: TGTGCCAGCAGTTACTCGACGGGCCTAGGAGGGCAGGAGCAGTACTTC.

The chain couples TRBV4-3 to TRBJ1-5; no firm D call. Between the trimmed V and J ends, which lost 3 bases and 0 bases, there was a span of 6 bases. Germline V gene lookup returns CDR1 LGHNA and CDR2 YSLEER. The CDR3 has 14 residues. The DNA of the CDR3 is TGCGCCAGCAGCCAGGAATTTAGCAATCAGCCCCAGCATTTT. This sequence encodes CASSQEFSNQPQHF.

This clone was counted only a few times. This chain links TRBV6-1 with TRBJ1-2; D is uncertain. Germline V lookup: CDR1 MNHNS, CDR2 SASEGT. This CDR3 spans 13 amino acids. Between the trimmed V and J ends, which lost 9 bases and 2 bases, there was a span of 13 bases. The CDR3 DNA reads TGTGCCAGGAGAGATGGCTCCAACTATGGCTACACCTTC. Amino acid sequence: CARRDGSNYGYTF.

The chain joins TRBV7-2 to TRBJ2-1; 12 bases line up with TRBD2. The CDR3 totals 15 residues. Germline values: CDR1 SGHTA, CDR2 FQGNSA. V lost 5 bases to trimming and J lost 6 bases; unmatched junction nucleotides: 5. The CDR3 DNA sequence: TGTGCCAGCAGCCAACTAGCGGGAGGCCTCAATGAGCAGTTCTTC. It is translated as CASSQLAGGLNEQFF.

V is TRBV28 and J is TRBJ2-7; D remains ambiguous. Germline V gene lookup returns CDR1 MDHEN and CDR2 SYDVKM. The CDR3 has 14 residues. V was shortened by 6 bases and J by 3 bases, with 15 bases between the two germline ends. The CDR3 DNA reads as TGTGCCAGCAGCCCCCTGGGTTCCAACTACGAGCAGTACTTC. This encodes CASSPLGSNYEQYF.

The chain has TRBV5-4 and TRBJ2-2; 13 bases map to TRBD2. Germline assignment: CDR1 SGHNT and CDR2 YYREEE (reference sequence). The length of the CDR3 is 17 residues. V trimming: 4 bases; J trimming: 4 bases; junction bases outside the gene matches: 7. The CDR3 sequence: CASSTSGLAGATGELFF. CDR3 coding DNA: TGTGCCAGCAGCACTTCAGGACTAGCGGGAGCCACCGGGGAGCTGTTTTTT. Full variable domain (rest looked up from reference TRBV5-4 and TRBJ2-2): ETGVTQSPTHLIKTRGQQVTLRCSSQSGHNTVSWYQQALGQGPQFIFQYYREEENGRGNFPPRFSGLQFPNYSSELNVNALELDDSALYLCASSTSGLAGATGELFFGEGSRLTVL.

The CDR3 nucleotides read TGTGCCAGCAGTAAGGGGCAGGGGGCGCAGATCTGGGGCTACACCTTC. Protein product: CASSKGQGAQIWGYTF. V gene TRBV27 combines with J gene TRBJ1-2; 8 positions match TRBD1. This CDR3 comprises 16 residues. Germline-derived CDR1 and CDR2 are MNHEY and SMNVEV (reference sequence). The V and J ends lost 5 bases and 8 bases, in that order; junction bases with no gene match: 16.

The J gene is TRBJ2-1, the V gene TRBV4-1; 13 positions agree with TRBD2. CDR1 and CDR2 (germline): MGHRA, YSYEKL. This CDR3 contains 21 residues. With 2 bases clipped from V and 0 bases from J, the junction kept 13 bases outside the gene matches. This CDR3 reads CASSQLLAGGPVESSYNEQFF. In DNA form, the CDR3 reads TGCGCCAGCAGCCAACTACTAGCGGGAGGGCCGGTAGAAAGCTCCTACAATGAGCAGTTCTTC.

The chain joins TRBV18 to TRBJ2-4, with 9 positions matching TRBD1. The CDR3 sequence is 14 residues long. The junction had 8 bases not matched to a gene; V was cut back by 5 bases and J by 9 bases. Germline CDR1 reads KGHSH; CDR2 reads LQKENI. CDR3 DNA sequence: TGTGCCAGCTCATCCACCGGGACAGGGCCCATTCAGTACTTC. Its translation is CASSSTGTGPIQYF.

As regards this clone: Other DNA sequences from this sample encode an identical CDR3 as well. The gene calls are TRBV6-5 and TRBJ1-2; weak D call: TRBD1 (5 bases). CDR3 length: 13 amino acids. Germline CDR1 MNHEY, CDR2 SVGAGI. The V gene lost 0 bases and the J gene lost 4 bases, with 6 bases spanning the gap. The CDR3: CASSYSQGYGYTF. In DNA form, the CDR3 reads TGTGCCAGCAGTTACTCGCAGGGCTATGGCTACACCTTC.

The rearrangement links TRBV11-2 to TRBJ2-7; TRBD2 agrees at 13 bases. This CDR3 comprises 15 residues. Germline CDR1 reads SGHAT; CDR2 reads FQNNGV. V was pared by 6 bases and J by 5 bases, with 7 bases of the junction left unmatched. For the CDR3, the DNA is TGTGCCAGCAGGTCGACTAGCGGGAGGTCGAACGAGCAGTACTTC. Amino acids: CASRSTSGRSNEQYF. Together with reference TRBV11-2 and TRBJ2-7, the CDR3 gives the full variable domain: EAGVAQSPRYKIIEKRQSVAFWCNPISGHATLYWYQQILGQGPKLLIQFQNNGVVDDSQLPKDRFSAERLKGVDSTLKIQPAKLEDSAVYLCASRSTSGRSNEQYFGPGTRLTVT.

The chain joins TRBV5-1 to TRBJ1-2; 7 bases fit TRBD1. The V segment lost 2 bases and the J segment 7 bases; nucleotides outside the gene matches: 2. There are 12 residues in the CDR3. Germline V lookup: CDR1 SGHRS, CDR2 YFSETQ. In DNA form, the CDR3 reads TGCGCCAGCAGCTTCCCAGGGGGTGGCTACACCTTC. Translating it yields CASSFPGGGYTF.

V usage is TRBV30 and J usage is TRBJ2-1; TRBD2 is a possible D gene (6 bases). The CDR3 loop spans 16 amino acids. CDR1 and CDR2 from the germline V gene are GTSNPN and SVGIG (reference sequence). Deletions cut 0 bases from V and 0 bases from J, with 12 bases between. The CDR3, as DNA: TGTGCCTGGAGTGTCTCTCCCGGGAGCTCCTACAATGAGCAGTTCTTC. Its protein product is CAWSVSPGSSYNEQFF.

The V and J genes are TRBV2 and TRBJ1-5; no definite D call. CDR1 is SNHLY, CDR2 FYNNEI, per germline. The CDR3 is 13 amino acids. V gave up 1 base and J gave up 5 bases, with 6 bases separating them. CDR3 in DNA: TGTGCCAGCAGTGAAGGCACCTATCAGCCCCAGCATTTT. Translated: CASSEGTYQPQHF.

The CDR3 reads CASSQVSSGRGHGYTF. As DNA, the CDR3 is TGTGCCAGCAGCCAAGTTTCGTCGGGACGGGGTCATGGCTACACCTTC. J is TRBJ1-2 and V is TRBV14, with D perhaps TRBD1 (5 bases). Germline V gene lookup returns CDR1 SGHDN and CDR2 FVKESK. The CDR3 contains 16 residues. V was trimmed by 1 base and J by 6 bases, leaving 18 bases between them.